Sequencing of this T cell receptor beta chain was carried out in a study of blood T cell repertoires in COVID-19. The protocol was immunoSEQ multiplex PCR, while the TCRdb copy is restricted to in-frame clones and leaves out a portion. In the table there are about 390,000 clones, around nine tenths of which are singletons. Germline V gene data show CDR1 as SGHTS and CDR2 as YDEGEE. The trim removed 4 bases at V and 3 bases at J, leaving 8 bases unmatched. The CDR3 runs 17 residues. Recruitment covered roughly 24 US areas and drew participants whose ages spanned 18 to 89 years. Cohort assignment relied on participant-reported clinical history.

The sequencing sample was made of PBMCs or T cells enriched from blood (not recorded which). The sequence came from a woman between 50 and 59 years old who had recovered from COVID-19. The genes are TRBV5-8 and TRBJ1-5, with TRBD1 matching over 12 bases. Written as DNA, the CDR3 is TGTGCCAGCAGCCTAGGGACAGGGGGCGTTGTCAATCAGCCCCAGCATTTT. Translated: CASSLGTGGVVNQPQHF.